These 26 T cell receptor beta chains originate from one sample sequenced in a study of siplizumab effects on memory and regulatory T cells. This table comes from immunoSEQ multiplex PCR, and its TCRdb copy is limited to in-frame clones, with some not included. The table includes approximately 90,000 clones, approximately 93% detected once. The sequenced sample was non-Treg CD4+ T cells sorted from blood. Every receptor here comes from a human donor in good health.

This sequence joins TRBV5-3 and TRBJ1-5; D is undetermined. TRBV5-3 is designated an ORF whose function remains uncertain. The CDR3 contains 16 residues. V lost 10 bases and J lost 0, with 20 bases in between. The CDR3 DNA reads TGTGCCCCTCCCAGCCAAGGTCAGTATAGCAATCAGCCCCAGCATTTT. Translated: CAPPSQGQYSNQPQHF.

The chain's CDR3 is CAWSPLRGSISNQPQHF. The CDR3 DNA follows: TGTGCCTGGAGTCCTCTAAGAGGATCCATTAGCAATCAGCCCCAGCATTTT. This chain uses TRBV30 with TRBJ1-5, with D hard to call. The CDR3 runs 17 residues. V lost 2 bases and J lost 0, with 17 bases in between. Per germline, CDR1 GTSNPN and CDR2 SVGIG (reference sequence). The full variable domain, with the rest looked up from reference TRBV30 and TRBJ1-5, is SQTIHQWPATLVQPVGSPLSLECTVEGTSNPNLYWYRQAAGRGLQLLFYSVGIGQISSEVPQNLSASRPQDRQFILSSKKLLLSDSGFYLCAWSPLRGSISNQPQHFGDGTRLSIL.

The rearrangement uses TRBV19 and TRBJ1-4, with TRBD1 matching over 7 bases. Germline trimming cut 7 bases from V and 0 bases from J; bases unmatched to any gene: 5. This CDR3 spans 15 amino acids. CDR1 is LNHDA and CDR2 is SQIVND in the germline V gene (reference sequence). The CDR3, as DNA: TGTGCCAGTACCCCAGGGGGGTCAACTAATGAAAAACTGTTTTTT. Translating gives CASTPGGSTNEKLFF.

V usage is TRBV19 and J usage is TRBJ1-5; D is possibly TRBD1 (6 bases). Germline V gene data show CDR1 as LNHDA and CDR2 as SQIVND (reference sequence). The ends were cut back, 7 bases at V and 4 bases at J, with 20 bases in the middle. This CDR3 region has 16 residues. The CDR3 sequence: CASTTDFGGLNQPQHF. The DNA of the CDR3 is TGTGCCAGTACAACTGATTTTGGGGGCCTGAATCAGCCCCAGCATTTT.

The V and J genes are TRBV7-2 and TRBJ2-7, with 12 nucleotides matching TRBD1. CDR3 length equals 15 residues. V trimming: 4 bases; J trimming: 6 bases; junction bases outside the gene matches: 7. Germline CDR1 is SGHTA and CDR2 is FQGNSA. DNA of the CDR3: TGTGCCAGCAGCTGGGCCGGGACAGGGGGCTTCGAGCAGTACTTC. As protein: CASSWAGTGGFEQYF.

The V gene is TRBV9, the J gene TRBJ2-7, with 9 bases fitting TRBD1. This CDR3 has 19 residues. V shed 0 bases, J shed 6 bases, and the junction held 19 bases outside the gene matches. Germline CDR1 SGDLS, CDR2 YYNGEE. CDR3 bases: TGTGCCAGCAGCGTAGTATTTGTGGGTACGATGGACAGGGGCTCCGAGCAGTACTTC. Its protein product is CASSVVFVGTMDRGSEQYF. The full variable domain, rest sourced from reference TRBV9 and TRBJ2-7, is DSGVTQTPKHLITATGQRVTLRCSPRSGDLSVYWYQQSLDQGLQFLIQYYNGEERAKGNILERFSAQQFPDLHSELNLSSLELGDSALYFCASSVVFVGTMDRGSEQYFGPGTRLTVT.

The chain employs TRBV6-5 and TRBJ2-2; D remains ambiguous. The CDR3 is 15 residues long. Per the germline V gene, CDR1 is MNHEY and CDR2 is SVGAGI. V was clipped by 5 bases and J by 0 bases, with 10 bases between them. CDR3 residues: CASSPTVANTGELFF. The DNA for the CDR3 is TGTGCCAGCAGTCCGACGGTCGCGAACACCGGGGAGCTGTTTTTT.

Here the CDR3 reads CASSGRGQGYEQYF. CDR3 nucleotides: TGTGCCAGCAGTGGCCGAGGACAGGGCTACGAGCAGTACTTC. The gene calls are TRBV6-1 and TRBJ2-7; 8 bases agree with TRBD1. J gave up 3 bases and V 4 bases, and 5 bases lay outside the gene matches. Germline assignment: CDR1 MNHNS and CDR2 SASEGT. The CDR3 extends over 14 amino acids.

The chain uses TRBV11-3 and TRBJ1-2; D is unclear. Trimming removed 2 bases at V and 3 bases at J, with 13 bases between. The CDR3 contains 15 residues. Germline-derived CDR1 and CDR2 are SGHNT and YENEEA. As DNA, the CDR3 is TGTGCCAGCAGCTTAACGATAGGGATCGACTATGGCTACACCTTC. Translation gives CASSLTIGIDYGYTF.

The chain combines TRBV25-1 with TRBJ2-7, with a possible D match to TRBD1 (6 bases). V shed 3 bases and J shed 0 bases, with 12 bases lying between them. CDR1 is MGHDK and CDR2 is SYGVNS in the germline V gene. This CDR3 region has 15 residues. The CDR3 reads CASSEPGTSSYEQYF. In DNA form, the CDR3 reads TGTGCCAGCAGTGAGCCCGGGACATCCTCCTACGAGCAGTACTTC.

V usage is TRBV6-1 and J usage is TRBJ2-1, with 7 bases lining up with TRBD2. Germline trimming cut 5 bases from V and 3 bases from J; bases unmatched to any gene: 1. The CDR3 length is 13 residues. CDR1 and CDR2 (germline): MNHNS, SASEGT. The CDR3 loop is CASSRDYYNEQFF. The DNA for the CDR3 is TGTGCCAGCAGTCGGGACTACTACAATGAGCAGTTCTTC.

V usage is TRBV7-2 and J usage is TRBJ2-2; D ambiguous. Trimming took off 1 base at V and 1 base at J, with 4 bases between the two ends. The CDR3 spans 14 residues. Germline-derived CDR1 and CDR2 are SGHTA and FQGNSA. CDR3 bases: TGTGCCAGCAGCTTAGGACAGAACACCGGGGAGCTGTTTTTT. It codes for CASSLGQNTGELFF.

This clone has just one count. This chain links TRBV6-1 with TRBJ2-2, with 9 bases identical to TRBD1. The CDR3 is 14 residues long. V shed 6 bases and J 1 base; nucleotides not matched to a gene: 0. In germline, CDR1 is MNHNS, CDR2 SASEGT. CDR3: CASRGQGNTGELFF. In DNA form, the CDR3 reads TGTGCCAGCAGGGGACAGGGGAACACCGGGGAGCTGTTTTTT.

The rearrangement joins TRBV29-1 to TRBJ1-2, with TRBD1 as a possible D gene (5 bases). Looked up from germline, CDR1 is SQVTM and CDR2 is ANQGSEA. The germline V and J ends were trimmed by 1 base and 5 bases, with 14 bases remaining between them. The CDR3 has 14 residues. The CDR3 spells CSVEAPGRVYGYTF. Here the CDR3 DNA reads TGCAGCGTTGAAGCCCCTGGCAGGGTGTATGGCTACACCTTC.

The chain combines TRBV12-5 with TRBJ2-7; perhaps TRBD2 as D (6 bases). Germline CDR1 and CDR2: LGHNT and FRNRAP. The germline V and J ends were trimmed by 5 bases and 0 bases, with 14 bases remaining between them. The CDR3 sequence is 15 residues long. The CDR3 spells CASGLAGTYSYEQYF. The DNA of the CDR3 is TGTGCTAGTGGTCTAGCAGGGACTTACTCCTACGAGCAGTACTTC.

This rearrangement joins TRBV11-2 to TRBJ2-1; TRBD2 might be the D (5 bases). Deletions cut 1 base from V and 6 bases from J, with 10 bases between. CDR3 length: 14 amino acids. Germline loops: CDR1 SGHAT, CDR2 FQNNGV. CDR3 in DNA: TGTGCCAGCAGCTTAGGGGGAAGCGGCAATGAGCAGTTCTTC. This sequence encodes CASSLGGSGNEQFF. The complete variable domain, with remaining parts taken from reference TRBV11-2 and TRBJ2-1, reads EAGVAQSPRYKIIEKRQSVAFWCNPISGHATLYWYQQILGQGPKLLIQFQNNGVVDDSQLPKDRFSAERLKGVDSTLKIQPAKLEDSAVYLCASSLGGSGNEQFFGPGTRLTVL.

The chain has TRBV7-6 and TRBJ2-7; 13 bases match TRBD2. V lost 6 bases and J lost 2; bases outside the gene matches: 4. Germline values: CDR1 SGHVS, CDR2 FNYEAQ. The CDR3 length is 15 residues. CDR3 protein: CASRQGTSGTYEQYF. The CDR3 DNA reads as TGTGCCAGCAGACAGGGGACTAGCGGGACCTACGAGCAGTACTTC.

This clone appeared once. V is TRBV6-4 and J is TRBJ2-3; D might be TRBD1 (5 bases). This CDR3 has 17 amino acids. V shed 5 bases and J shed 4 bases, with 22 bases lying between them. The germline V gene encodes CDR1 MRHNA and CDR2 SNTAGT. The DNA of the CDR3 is TGTGCCAGCAGTCGAATATACAGGAAATGGGAAGCAGATACGCAGTATTTT. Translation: CASSRIYRKWEADTQYF.

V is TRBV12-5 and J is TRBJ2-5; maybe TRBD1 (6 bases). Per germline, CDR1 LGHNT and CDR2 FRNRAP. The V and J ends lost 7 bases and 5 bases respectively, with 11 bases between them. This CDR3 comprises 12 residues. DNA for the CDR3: TGTGCTAGTGCTCGGACAGAGGAGACCCAGTACTTC. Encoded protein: CASARTEETQYF.

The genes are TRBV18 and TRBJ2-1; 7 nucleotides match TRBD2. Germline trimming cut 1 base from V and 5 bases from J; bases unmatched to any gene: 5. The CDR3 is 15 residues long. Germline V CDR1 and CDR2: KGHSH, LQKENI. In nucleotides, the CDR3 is TGTGCCAGCTCACCACTGGGAGGGGTCGACAATGAGCAGTTCTTC. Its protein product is CASSPLGGVDNEQFF.

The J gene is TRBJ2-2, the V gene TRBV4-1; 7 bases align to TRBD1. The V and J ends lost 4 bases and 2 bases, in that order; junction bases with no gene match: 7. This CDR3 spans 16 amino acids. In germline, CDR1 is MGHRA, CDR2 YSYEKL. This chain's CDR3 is CASSLTGTVNTGELFF. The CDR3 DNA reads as TGCGCCAGCAGCCTCACCGGGACAGTCAACACCGGGGAGCTGTTTTTT.

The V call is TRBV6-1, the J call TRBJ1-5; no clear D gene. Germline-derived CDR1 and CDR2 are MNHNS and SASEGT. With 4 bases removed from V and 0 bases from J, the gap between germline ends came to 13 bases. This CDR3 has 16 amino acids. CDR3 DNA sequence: TGTGCCAGCAGTGCCCAAAGGATTTATAGCAATCAGCCCCAGCATTTT. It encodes CASSAQRIYSNQPQHF.

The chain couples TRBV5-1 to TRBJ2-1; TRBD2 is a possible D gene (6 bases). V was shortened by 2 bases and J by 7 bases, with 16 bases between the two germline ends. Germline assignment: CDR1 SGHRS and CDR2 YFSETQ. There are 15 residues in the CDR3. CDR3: CASSLGGIPSNEQFF. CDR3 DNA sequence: TGCGCCAGCAGCTTAGGCGGGATACCGAGTAATGAGCAGTTCTTC.

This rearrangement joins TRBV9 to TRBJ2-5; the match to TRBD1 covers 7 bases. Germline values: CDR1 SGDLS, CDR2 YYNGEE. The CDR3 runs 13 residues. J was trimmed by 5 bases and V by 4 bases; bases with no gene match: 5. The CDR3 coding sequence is TGTGCCAGCAGCACGGGACAGTGGGAGACCCAGTACTTC. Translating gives CASSTGQWETQYF.

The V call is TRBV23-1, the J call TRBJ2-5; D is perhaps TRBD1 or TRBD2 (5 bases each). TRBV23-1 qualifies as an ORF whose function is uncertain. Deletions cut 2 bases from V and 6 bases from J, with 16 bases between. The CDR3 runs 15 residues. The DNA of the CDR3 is TGCGCCAGCAGTCAACCAGGGCCTGGGGAGAAGACCCAGTACTTC. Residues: CASSQPGPGEKTQYF.

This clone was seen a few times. The CDR3 spells CAWRLGTVNTEAFF. The DNA for the CDR3 is TGTGCCTGGAGGCTAGGGACAGTGAACACTGAAGCTTTCTTT. The genes are TRBV30 and TRBJ1-1; TRBD1 agrees at 7 bases. The germline V gene encodes CDR1 GTSNPN and CDR2 SVGIG (reference sequence). The CDR3 runs to 14 residues. Trimming at V came to 3 bases and at J to 0 bases, leaving 4 bases not matched to a gene. The full variable domain, with the rest looked up from reference TRBV30 and TRBJ1-1, is SQTIHQWPATLVQPVGSPLSLECTVEGTSNPNLYWYRQAAGRGLQLLFYSVGIGQISSEVPQNLSASRPQDRQFILSSKKLLLSDSGFYLCAWRLGTVNTEAFFGQGTRLTVV.